Shown below are 8 T cell receptor beta chains from a single sample sequenced in a study of T cells in Graves' hyperthyroidism and ophthalmopathy. Template material for amplifying TCR beta CDR3 regions consisted of RNA transcripts. The TCR CDR3 first-round RT-PCR relied on the HTBI primer set. TCRdb recomputed calls from the multiplex PCR reads with MiXCR, one row per CDR3 protein. The sample records 490,000 or so distinct CDR3 sequences, approximately 22% being singletons. Sequences were obtained from blood. These receptors originate from a woman aged 70-85 years with Graves' ophthalmopathy.

This clonotype was seen many times. V gene TRBV12-3 or TRBV12-4 combines with J gene TRBJ2-7; D unclear. V gave up 4 bases and J gave up 6 bases, with 13 bases separating them. The CDR3 has 13 residues. CDR3 sequence (DNA): TGTGCCAGCAGTTCGAACCCGCGTGGCGAGCAGTACTTC. Protein: CASSSNPRGEQYF.

The rearrangement joins TRBV10-2 to TRBJ2-1, with a tentative D call TRBD2 (5 bases). This CDR3 region has 11 residues. Deletions cut 2 bases from V and 15 bases from J, with 11 bases between. CDR1 is WSHSY and CDR2 is SAAADI in the germline V gene. This CDR3 reads CASSEQTRGFF. Written as DNA, the CDR3 is TGCGCCAGCAGTGAGCAGACACGGGGGTTCTTC.

Of note for this clonotype: The junction differs from germline at one of its ends, possibly a read error. This CDR3 is CVSSFTSGKSNEQFF. As DNA, the CDR3 is TGTGTCAGCAGCTTTACTAGCGGGAAAAGCAATGAGCAGTTCTTC. The V and J genes are TRBV7-2 and TRBJ2-1; 10 nucleotides agree with TRBD2. From germline, CDR1 is SGHTA and CDR2 FQGNSA. The CDR3 extends over 15 amino acids.

V gene TRBV28 combines with J gene TRBJ1-1; no firm D call. Germline V gene sequence: CDR1 MDHEN, CDR2 SYDVKM. Trimming stripped 5 bases from V and 6 bases from J, with 10 bases between. There are 12 residues in the CDR3. The CDR3 region has the DNA TGTGCCAGCAGTAGCAGGCCCTCTGAAGCTTTCTTT. Translating gives CASSSRPSEAFF. Full variable domain (remainder filled in from reference TRBV28 and TRBJ1-1): DVKVTQSSRYLVKRTGEKVFLECVQDMDHENMFWYRQDPGLGLRLIYFSYDVKMKEKGDIPEGYSVSREKKERFSLILESASTNQTSMYLCASSSRPSEAFFGQGTRLTVV.

In this sample, this clonotype turned up a few times. The chain links TRBV20-1 to TRBJ1-2, with D perhaps matching TRBD1 (5 bases). Germline V gives CDR1 DFQATT, CDR2 SNEGSKA (reference sequence). CDR3 size: 14 residues. V dropped 2 bases and J dropped 6 bases, with 16 bases sitting between them. For the CDR3, the DNA is TGCAGTGCTAGAACGGAGGGCCAGGGCAATGGCTACACCTTC. Translating gives CSARTEGQGNGYTF.

This clonotype was counted only a few times. V gene TRBV28 combines with J gene TRBJ2-7; 10 nucleotides match TRBD2. In germline, CDR1 is MDHEN, CDR2 SYDVKM. The trim removed 5 bases at V and 0 bases at J, leaving 4 bases unmatched. This CDR3 has 15 amino acids. The DNA for the CDR3 is TGTGCCAGCAGTCGTCCTAGCGGGAGCTCCTACGAGCAGTACTTC. Encoded protein: CASSRPSGSSYEQYF.

This clonotype was detected only a few times. V and J are TRBV11-2 and TRBJ2-1; the D is unclear. In germline, CDR1 is SGHAT, CDR2 FQNNGV. V was pared by 6 bases and J by 0 bases, with 21 bases between. CDR3 length equals 18 residues. The CDR3 reads CASSSPRGGLSSYNEQFF. CDR3 DNA sequence: TGTGCCAGCAGTTCCCCCAGAGGTGGCTTGAGCTCCTACAATGAGCAGTTCTTC. The entire variable domain, with the rest obtained from reference TRBV11-2 and TRBJ2-1, is as follows: EAGVAQSPRYKIIEKRQSVAFWCNPISGHATLYWYQQILGQGPKLLIQFQNNGVVDDSQLPKDRFSAERLKGVDSTLKIQPAKLEDSAVYLCASSSPRGGLSSYNEQFFGPGTRLTVL.

Points on this clonotype: The germline gene is not matched at one end of the junction; a read error may be the cause. The CDR3 nucleotides read TGTGCCAGCAGATACTCCCTCTACGAGCAGTACTTC. Its translation: CASRYSLYEQYF. The chain is built from TRBV6-2 or TRBV6-3 and TRBJ2-7; D is unresolved. CDR3 length equals 12 residues. Germline V gene sequence: CDR1 MNHEY, CDR2 SVGEGT.